Below are 21 T cell receptor beta chains sequenced from a single sample in a study of cytomegalovirus exposure and HLA in healthy donors. Amplification used 60 Vbeta primers and 13 Jbeta primers. Method: immunoSEQ multiplex PCR; TCRdb's copy keeps in-frame clones and lacks some. The profile shows 95,000 to 150,000 clones, roughly four fifths of them singletons. The source material was PBMCs. The receptors shown here come from a man aged 18 to 29 in good health and CMV-seronegative.

This clone appeared once. This chain connects TRBV6-1 to TRBJ1-2; TRBD1 matches 8 bases. Germline V lookup: CDR1 MNHNS, CDR2 SASEGT. Unmatched junction bases numbered 8, after V lost 3 bases and J lost 2 bases. There are 16 residues in the CDR3. The CDR3 DNA sequence: TGTGCCAGCAGTGACCTTGGACAGGGAAGGAACTATGGCTACACCTTC. Amino acid sequence: CASSDLGQGRNYGYTF.

The gene calls are TRBV7-9 and TRBJ1-1; 7 bases map to TRBD1. The CDR3 loop spans 16 amino acids. Trimming removed 6 bases from V and 0 bases from J; junction bases left unmatched: 10. Germline-derived CDR1 and CDR2 are SEHNR and FQNEAQ (reference sequence). The CDR3 loop is CASREQGWGVNTEAFF. CDR3 bases: TGTGCCAGCAGAGAACAGGGGTGGGGGGTGAACACTGAAGCTTTCTTT.

J is TRBJ1-1 and V is TRBV7-8, with D hard to call. CDR1 and CDR2 from the germline V gene are SGHVS and FQNEAQ. This CDR3 is built from 11 residues. Trimming left V 5 bases short and J 8 bases short, with 9 bases between. In DNA, the CDR3 is TGTGCCAGCAGCCTTGAGTCAGAAGCTTTCTTT. It yields the protein CASSLESEAFF.

The V call is TRBV18, the J call TRBJ1-1; possibly TRBD1 for D (6 bases). The CDR3 is 14 residues long. CDR1 KGHSH and CDR2 LQKENI come from the germline V gene. V was shortened by 3 bases and J by 2 bases, with 10 bases between the two germline ends. CDR3 loop: CASSPRTDNTEAFF. In nucleotides, the CDR3 is TGTGCCAGCTCACCCAGGACAGATAACACTGAAGCTTTCTTT.

The chain combines TRBV25-1 with TRBJ1-4; D remains ambiguous. V was clipped by 2 bases and J by 9 bases, with 13 bases between them. The V gene's germline CDR1 is MGHDK and CDR2 SYGVNS. The CDR3 is 14 amino acids. The CDR3 DNA follows: TGTGCCAGCAGTGAAGCGGTGCCCGCTAAAAAACTGTTTTTT. This translates into CASSEAVPAKKLFF.

The chain links TRBV6-5 to TRBJ1-5, with D maybe TRBD1 (6 bases). In germline, CDR1 is MNHEY, CDR2 SVGAGI. Deletions cut 6 bases from V and 7 bases from J, with 16 bases between. The CDR3 extends over 14 amino acids. The CDR3 is CASSIAGGQQPQHF. The CDR3 DNA reads as TGTGCCAGCAGCATAGCCGGGGGGCAACAGCCCCAGCATTTT.

V gene TRBV7-9 combines with J gene TRBJ2-5, with 11 bases lining up with TRBD1. J was trimmed by 4 bases and V by 6 bases; bases with no gene match: 7. CDR1 SEHNR and CDR2 FQNEAQ come from the germline V gene (reference sequence). The CDR3 length is 15 residues. The CDR3 sequence: CASSPGTGGLETQYF. DNA for the CDR3: TGTGCCAGCAGTCCCGGGACAGGGGGTTTAGAGACCCAGTACTTC.

The chain uses TRBV5-1 and TRBJ2-1; D perhaps matches TRBD1 (5 bases). There are 14 residues in the CDR3. CDR1 is SGHRS and CDR2 is YFSETQ in the germline V gene. Trimming pared 0 bases from V and 8 bases from J, leaving 12 bases between. The CDR3 here is CASSLEGPSDEQFF. CDR3 bases: TGCGCCAGCAGCTTGGAGGGGCCGTCGGATGAGCAGTTCTTC.

The genes are TRBV5-1 and TRBJ1-1; no clear D gene. Germline V lookup: CDR1 SGHRS, CDR2 YFSETQ. V was pared by 3 bases and J by 0 bases, with 9 bases between. The CDR3 is made up of 14 amino acids. The CDR3 sequence is CASSSAGMNTEAFF. DNA of the CDR3: TGCGCCAGCAGCTCCGCAGGTATGAACACTGAAGCTTTCTTT.

The rearrangement joins TRBV12-5 to TRBJ2-7, with D perhaps matching TRBD1 (6 bases). CDR1 LGHNT and CDR2 FRNRAP come from the germline V gene. The length of the CDR3 is 14 residues. Trimming removed 1 base from V and 6 bases from J, with 13 bases in between. Here the CDR3 reads CASGLGVNRVEQYF. In DNA, the CDR3 is TGTGCTAGTGGTTTGGGGGTAAACAGGGTCGAGCAGTACTTC. The full variable domain, its missing parts supplied by reference TRBV12-5 and TRBJ2-7, is DARVTQTPRHKVTEMGQEVTMRCQPILGHNTVFWYRQTMMQGLELLAYFRNRAPLDDSGMPKDRFSAEMPDATLATLKIQPSEPRDSAVYFCASGLGVNRVEQYFGPGTRLTVT.

The chain couples TRBV6-6 to TRBJ2-3, with 7 bases fitting TRBD1. Germline trimming cut 5 bases from V and 0 bases from J; bases unmatched to any gene: 2. CDR1 is MNHNY and CDR2 is SVGAGI in the germline V gene (reference sequence). The CDR3 length is 14 residues. The DNA of the CDR3 is TGTGCCAGCAGTAGGGACAGCAGCACAGATACGCAGTATTTT. Translation gives CASSRDSSTDTQYF.

V usage is TRBV11-2 and J usage is TRBJ1-1; a possible D gene is TRBD1 (5 bases). CDR3 length: 16 amino acids. The germline V and J ends were trimmed by 0 bases and 4 bases, with 15 bases remaining between them. Germline V gene lookup returns CDR1 SGHAT and CDR2 FQNNGV. This chain's CDR3 is CASSLEISPGGTEAFF. In nucleotides, the CDR3 is TGTGCCAGCAGCTTAGAGATTTCCCCGGGGGGCACTGAAGCTTTCTTT.

This sequence joins TRBV10-3 and TRBJ2-7, with D maybe TRBD1 (5 bases). The germline CDR1 and CDR2 sequences are ENHRY and SYGVKD. V was shortened by 5 bases and J by 3 bases, with 17 bases between the two germline ends. This CDR3 comprises 15 residues. Here the CDR3 DNA reads TGTGCCATCAGTCCCCATGGCCAGGGCCTCTACGAGCAGTACTTC. This translates into CAISPHGQGLYEQYF.

Comment on this clone: One end of the junction varies from germline; a read error may be responsible. The V and J genes are TRBV5-1 and TRBJ2-5; TRBD2 is a possible D gene (6 bases). The germline gives CDR1 SGHRS, CDR2 YFSETQ. This CDR3 has 14 amino acids. CDR3 sequence (DNA): TGCGCCAGAAGCTTAGGCGGGATTCGTGAGACCCAGTACTTC. Translated: CARSLGGIRETQYF.

This chain links TRBV27 with TRBJ1-2; TRBD1 matches 7 bases. The CDR3 runs to 14 residues. Trimming cost V 8 bases and J 3 bases; bases outside gene matches: 9. Germline V lookup: CDR1 MNHEY, CDR2 SMNVEV (reference sequence). The CDR3 sequence is CASGGQGDYYGYTF. CDR3 sequence (DNA): TGTGCCAGCGGGGGGCAGGGGGACTACTATGGCTACACCTTC.

This clone was detected only a few times. The genes are TRBV6-6 and TRBJ1-6, with TRBD1 matching over 9 bases. CDR1 and CDR2 from the germline V gene are MNHNY and SVGAGI (reference sequence). The CDR3 covers 15 residues. V dropped 2 bases and J dropped 10; count of bases not matched to a gene: 6. CDR3 in amino acids: CASSYKGQGYSPLHF. The DNA for the CDR3 is TGTGCCAGCAGTTACAAGGGACAGGGTTACTCACCCCTCCACTTT.

This chain uses TRBV7-9 with TRBJ1-5; 9 positions agree with TRBD1. Trimming removed 11 bases from V and 4 bases from J; junction bases left unmatched: 9. This CDR3 comprises 14 residues. Germline CDR1 reads SEHNR; CDR2 reads FQNEAQ (reference sequence). CDR3 nucleotide sequence: TGTGCCCTTACCTCGGGGACAGGGAATCAGCCCCAGCATTTT. Its protein is CALTSGTGNQPQHF.

The chain links TRBV19 to TRBJ2-7, with 10 bases matching TRBD1. V shed 7 bases and J 0 bases; nucleotides not matched to a gene: 3. The V gene's germline CDR1 is LNHDA and CDR2 SQIVND (reference sequence). CDR3 length: 14 residues. The CDR3 nucleotides read TGTGCCAGTAAGAGGGACAGGGGCTCCTACGAGCAGTACTTC. It yields the protein CASKRDRGSYEQYF.

In the case of this clone: The junction departs from the called germline gene at one end, perhaps through a read error. The V gene is TRBV7-9, the J gene TRBJ2-7, with 10 positions matching TRBD2. CDR3 length: 15 amino acids. Germline V CDR1 and CDR2: SEHNR, FQNEAQ (reference sequence). The DNA of the CDR3 is TGTTCCAGCAGCTTAGCTAGCGGGGGATCCTACGAGCAGTACTTC. Residues: CSSSLASGGSYEQYF.

The chain is built from TRBV7-9 and TRBJ1-6, with 8 bases aligning to TRBD1. Trimming took 5 bases from V and 9 from J; bases not matched to a gene: 9. Germline V gives CDR1 SEHNR, CDR2 FQNEAQ (reference sequence). The length of the CDR3 is 15 residues. The CDR3 loop is CASSQRGRGPSPLHF. As DNA, the CDR3 is TGTGCCAGCAGCCAGCGGGGCAGGGGGCCTTCACCCCTCCACTTT.

This chain joins TRBV6-1 and TRBJ2-7, with 9 positions matching TRBD1. The CDR3 is 12 amino acids. Per germline, CDR1 MNHNS and CDR2 SASEGT. The V segment lost 8 bases and the J segment 5 bases; nucleotides outside the gene matches: 4. The CDR3 DNA reads TGTGCCAGCGGAGGACAGGGGAACGAGCAGTACTTC. It is translated as CASGGQGNEQYF.